This TCR beta chain was documented in a study of OX40 agonist ivuxolimab in advanced cancers. CDR3 length: 17 residues. Unmatched junction bases numbered 7, after V lost 2 bases and J lost 0 bases. CDR1 LGHNT and CDR2 FRNRAP come from the germline V gene. Measured with immunoSEQ multiplex PCR; TCRdb has only the in-frame clones, and not every one. The sample includes some 52,000 clones, over 80% of them seen just once. This sample comprised CD4+ or CD8+ T cells sorted from blood, obtained in a trial of the OX40 agonist ivuxolimab. The origin of this receptor is an adult with an advanced solid tumor such as melanoma, head and neck, liver or kidney cancer. This sequence joins TRBV12-5 and TRBJ2-3, with 8 bases lining up with TRBD2. The chain's CDR3 is CASGLIGLAKSTDTQYF. CDR3 bases: TGTGCTAGTGGTTTGATAGGACTAGCAAAAAGCACAGATACGCAGTATTTT.